What follows are 9 T cell receptor beta chains derived from one specimen sequenced in a study of T cell responses to AZD1222 COVID-19 vaccine (dated by TCRdb to 2020 to 2022). Library creation used the immunoSEQ multiplex PCR assay. The table comes from immuneACCESS by way of TCRdb, which keeps in-frame sequences with V and J called. Part of the clones is missing from these tables; in studies checked, under half for an unresolved V gene and the rest for unknown reasons. Counted in this sample were roughly 200,000 clones; approximately 94% of them appeared once. Clones ranked in the top ten supply 1.7% of the sample. The time point label here, explained by the study, means: about 28 days (+/-7) after the second vaccine dose. According to the study, the label for this sample's treatment or condition signals: meningococcal conjugate vaccine given as trial control. The material sequenced was peripheral blood, taken 28 days after the second dose of the MenACWY control vaccine. The receptors shown here come from an adult who received the MenACWY meningococcal vaccine as a control.

This chain links TRBV27 with TRBJ1-1; 10 bases are a match to TRBD1. CDR1 MNHEY and CDR2 SMNVEV come from the germline V gene (reference sequence). The junction had 8 bases not matched to a gene; V was cut back by 6 bases and J by 10 bases. CDR3 length: 13 residues. The chain's CDR3 is CASSDRGRKVAFF. The CDR3 nucleotides are TGTGCCAGCAGCGACAGGGGGCGAAAGGTAGCTTTCTTT.

The chain has TRBV4-1 and TRBJ2-3; D is uncertain. Trimming took off 0 bases at V and 7 bases at J, with 5 bases between the two ends. The CDR3 has 12 residues. Germline CDR1 reads MGHRA; CDR2 reads YSYEKL. The CDR3 loop is CASSQDTNTQYF. As DNA, the CDR3 is TGCGCCAGCAGCCAAGACACGAATACGCAGTATTTT.

The V and J genes are TRBV28 and TRBJ1-5, with D perhaps TRBD1 (6 bases). The CDR3 extends over 15 amino acids. The V gene's germline CDR1 is MDHEN and CDR2 SYDVKM. Trimming took 5 bases from V and 7 from J, leaving 18 bases between them. DNA of the CDR3: TGTGCCAGCAGTAGTTTGGGGGGCCGGAACCAGCCCCAGCATTTT. The encoded protein is CASSSLGGRNQPQHF.

On this clone: Other nucleotide sequences from this sample produce the same CDR3. The chain couples TRBV19 to TRBJ2-5, with D possibly being TRBD1 (5 bases). The CDR3 is made up of 11 amino acids. Germline V gives CDR1 LNHDA, CDR2 SQIVND (reference sequence). The V end was cut by 5 bases, the J end by 5 bases, with 6 bases between. The CDR3 DNA reads as TGTGCCAGTAGTGCAGGGGAGACCCAGTACTTC. Encoded protein: CASSAGETQYF.

The V gene is TRBV28, the J gene TRBJ2-3; D call uncertain. CDR3 length: 16 amino acids. In germline, CDR1 is MDHEN, CDR2 SYDVKM. V dropped 4 bases and J dropped 2 bases, with 16 bases sitting between them. The chain's CDR3 is CASSWFSLSHTDTQYF. The CDR3 bases are TGTGCCAGCAGTTGGTTCTCCCTGAGCCACACAGATACGCAGTATTTT.

The chain carries TRBV19 and TRBJ2-5; D unresolved. In germline, CDR1 is LNHDA, CDR2 SQIVND (reference sequence). This CDR3 has 15 residues. Deletions cut 3 bases from V and 5 bases from J, with 16 bases between. CDR3 loop: CASSISRSSMETQYF. As DNA, the CDR3 is TGTGCCAGTAGTATCTCCAGGTCATCTATGGAGACCCAGTACTTC.

This clone was seen once. The gene calls are TRBV4-1 and TRBJ2-1, with D tentatively TRBD2 (6 bases). The CDR3 has 13 residues. CDR1 is MGHRA, CDR2 YSYEKL, per germline. Trimming pared 4 bases from V and 6 bases from J, leaving 10 bases between. CDR3 DNA sequence: TGCGCCAGCAGCCTTACTAGCCCCAATGAGCAGTTCTTC. Its protein product is CASSLTSPNEQFF.

DNA of the CDR3: TGTGCCAGCAGTCCAAGACTAGCGGGGGGGGATGAGCAGTTCTTC. This codes for CASSPRLAGGDEQFF. This chain links TRBV28 with TRBJ2-1; TRBD2 aligns across 14 bases. The germline V gene has CDR1 MDHEN and CDR2 SYDVKM. The CDR3 covers 15 residues. Unmatched junction bases numbered 5, after V lost 5 bases and J lost 8 bases.

The gene calls are TRBV19 and TRBJ1-5; weak D call: TRBD1 (6 bases). The CDR3 consists of 16 residues. CDR1 is LNHDA and CDR2 is SQIVND in the germline V gene (reference sequence). V lost 4 bases, J lost 4 bases, and 17 bases lay in between. CDR3 region: CASSKYRTASNQPQHF. The DNA of the CDR3 is TGTGCCAGTAGTAAGTATCGGACAGCCTCTAATCAGCCCCAGCATTTT.